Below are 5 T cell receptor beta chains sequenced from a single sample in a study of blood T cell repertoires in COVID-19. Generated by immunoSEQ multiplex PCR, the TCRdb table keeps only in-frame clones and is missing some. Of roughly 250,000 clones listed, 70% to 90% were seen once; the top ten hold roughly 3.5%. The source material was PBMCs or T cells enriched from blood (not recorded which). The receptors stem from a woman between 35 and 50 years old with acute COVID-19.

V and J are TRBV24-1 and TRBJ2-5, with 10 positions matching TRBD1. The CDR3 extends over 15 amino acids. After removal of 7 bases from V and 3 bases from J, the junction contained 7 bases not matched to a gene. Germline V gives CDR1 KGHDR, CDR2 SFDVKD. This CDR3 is CATSLGQGPEETQYF. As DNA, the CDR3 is TGTGCCACCAGCTTGGGACAGGGGCCTGAAGAGACCCAGTACTTC.

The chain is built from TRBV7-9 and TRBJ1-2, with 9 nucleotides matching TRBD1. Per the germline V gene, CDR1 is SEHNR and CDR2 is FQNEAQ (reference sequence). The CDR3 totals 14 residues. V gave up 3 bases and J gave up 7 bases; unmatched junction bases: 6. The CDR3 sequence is CASSLTGGDSGYTF. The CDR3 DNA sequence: TGTGCCAGCAGCTTGACAGGGGGGGATAGTGGCTACACCTTC.

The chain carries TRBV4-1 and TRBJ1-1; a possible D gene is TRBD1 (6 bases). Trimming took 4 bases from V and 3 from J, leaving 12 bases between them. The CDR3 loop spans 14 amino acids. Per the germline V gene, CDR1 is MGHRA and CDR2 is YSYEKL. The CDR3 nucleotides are TGCGCCAGCAGCCGGCGAGAGGGGGACACTGAAGCTTTCTTT. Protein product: CASSRREGDTEAFF.

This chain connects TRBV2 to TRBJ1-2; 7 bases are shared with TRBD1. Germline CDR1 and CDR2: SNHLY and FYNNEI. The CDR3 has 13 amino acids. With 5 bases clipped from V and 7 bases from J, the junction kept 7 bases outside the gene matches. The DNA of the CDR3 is TGTGCCAGCAGTTCTCAAAACAGGGGTGGCTACACCTTC. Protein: CASSSQNRGGYTF.

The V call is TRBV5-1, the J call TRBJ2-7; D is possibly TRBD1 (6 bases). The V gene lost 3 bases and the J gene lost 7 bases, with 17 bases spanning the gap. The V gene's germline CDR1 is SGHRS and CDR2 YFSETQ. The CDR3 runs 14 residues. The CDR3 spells CASSYTGSGTEQYF. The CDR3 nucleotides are TGCGCCAGCAGCTATACAGGGTCGGGGACGGAGCAGTACTTC. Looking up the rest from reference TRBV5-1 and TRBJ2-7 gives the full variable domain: KAGVTQTPRYLIKTRGQQVTLSCSPISGHRSVSWYQQTPGQGLQFLFEYFSETQRNKGNFPGRFSGRQFSNSRSEMNVSTLELGDSALYLCASSYTGSGTEQYFGPGTRLTVT.